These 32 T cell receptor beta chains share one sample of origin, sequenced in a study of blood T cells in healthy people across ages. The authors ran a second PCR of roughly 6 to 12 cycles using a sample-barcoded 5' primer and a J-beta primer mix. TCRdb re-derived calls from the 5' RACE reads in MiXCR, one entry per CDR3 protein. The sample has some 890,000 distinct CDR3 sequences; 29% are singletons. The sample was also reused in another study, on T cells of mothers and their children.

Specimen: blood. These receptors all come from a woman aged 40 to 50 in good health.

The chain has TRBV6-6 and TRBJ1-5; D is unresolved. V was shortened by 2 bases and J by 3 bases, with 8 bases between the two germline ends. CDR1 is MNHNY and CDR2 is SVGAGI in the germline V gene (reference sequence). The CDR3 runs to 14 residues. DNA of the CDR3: TGTGCCAGCAGTTACACCCTACTCAATCAGCCCCAGCATTTT. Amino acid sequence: CASSYTLLNQPQHF.

The CDR3 spells CSAHVKGNTYEQYF. In DNA form, the CDR3 reads TGCAGTGCTCATGTTAAGGGGAACACCTACGAGCAGTACTTC. V gene TRBV20-1 combines with J gene TRBJ2-7; TRBD1 might be the D (5 bases). The CDR3 consists of 14 residues. Germline CDR1 DFQATT, CDR2 SNEGSKA (reference sequence). With 5 bases removed from V and 2 bases from J, the gap between germline ends came to 16 bases.

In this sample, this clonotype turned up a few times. CDR3 region: CASSFTYRGRETQYF. Written as DNA, the CDR3 is TGCGCCAGCAGCTTTACGTACAGGGGGCGAGAGACCCAGTACTTC. The gene calls are TRBV5-1 and TRBJ2-5, with 9 bases that match TRBD1. This CDR3 has 15 residues. The V gene end was trimmed by 2 bases and the J gene end by 4 bases; junction bases not matched to a gene: 6. Germline CDR1 SGHRS, CDR2 YFSETQ.

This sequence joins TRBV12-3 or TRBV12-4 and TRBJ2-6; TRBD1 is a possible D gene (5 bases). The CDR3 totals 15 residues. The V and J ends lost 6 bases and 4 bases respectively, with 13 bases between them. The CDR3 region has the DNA TGTGCCAGCAGCCGCCAGGGTTTGGGGGCCAACGTCCTGACTTTC. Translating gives CASSRQGLGANVLTF.

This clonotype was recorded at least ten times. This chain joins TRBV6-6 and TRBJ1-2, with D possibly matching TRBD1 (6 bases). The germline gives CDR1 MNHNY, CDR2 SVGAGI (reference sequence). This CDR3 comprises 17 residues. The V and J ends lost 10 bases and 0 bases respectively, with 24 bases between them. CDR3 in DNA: TGTGCCACCTCAGGACAGACTCGATTTTCAGCTAACTATGGCTACACCTTC. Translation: CATSGQTRFSANYGYTF.

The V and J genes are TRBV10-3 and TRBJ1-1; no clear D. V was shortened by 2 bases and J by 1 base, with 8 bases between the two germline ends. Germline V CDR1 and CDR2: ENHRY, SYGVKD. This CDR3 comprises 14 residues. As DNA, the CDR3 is TGTGCCATCAGTGAGGAGACCGGGAACACTGAAGCTTTCTTT. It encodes CAISEETGNTEAFF.

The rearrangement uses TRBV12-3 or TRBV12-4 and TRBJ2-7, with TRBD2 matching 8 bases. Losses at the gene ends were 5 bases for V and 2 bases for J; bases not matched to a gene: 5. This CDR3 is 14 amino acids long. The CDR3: CASSNGLATYEQYF. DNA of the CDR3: TGTGCCAGCAGTAACGGACTAGCTACCTACGAGCAGTACTTC.

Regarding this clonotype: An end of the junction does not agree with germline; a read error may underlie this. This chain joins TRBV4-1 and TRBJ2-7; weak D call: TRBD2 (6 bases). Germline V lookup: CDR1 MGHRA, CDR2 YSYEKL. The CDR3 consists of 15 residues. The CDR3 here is CANSRGGNAAYEQYF. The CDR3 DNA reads TGCGCCAACAGCCGAGGAGGGAACGCGGCTTACGAGCAGTACTTC.

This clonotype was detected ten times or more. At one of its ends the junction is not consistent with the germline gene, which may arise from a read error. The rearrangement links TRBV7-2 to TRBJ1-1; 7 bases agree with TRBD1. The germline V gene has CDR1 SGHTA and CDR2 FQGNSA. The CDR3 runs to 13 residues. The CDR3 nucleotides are TGCGCCAGCAGCCAACAGGGGTACACTGAAGCTTTCTTT. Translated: CASSQQGYTEAFF.

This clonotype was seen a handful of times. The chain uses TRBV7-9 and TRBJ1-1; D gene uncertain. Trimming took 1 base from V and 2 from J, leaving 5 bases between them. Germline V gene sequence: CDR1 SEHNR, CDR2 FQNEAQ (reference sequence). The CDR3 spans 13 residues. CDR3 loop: CASSLDFNTEAFF. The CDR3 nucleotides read TGTGCCAGCAGCTTAGATTTTAACACTGAAGCTTTCTTT.

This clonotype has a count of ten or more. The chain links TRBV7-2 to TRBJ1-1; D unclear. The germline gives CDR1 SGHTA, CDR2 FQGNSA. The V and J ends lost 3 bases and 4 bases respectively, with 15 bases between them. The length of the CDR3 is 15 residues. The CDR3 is CASSFNGQVGTEAFF. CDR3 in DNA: TGTGCCAGCAGCTTTAACGGGCAGGTGGGCACTGAAGCTTTCTTT.

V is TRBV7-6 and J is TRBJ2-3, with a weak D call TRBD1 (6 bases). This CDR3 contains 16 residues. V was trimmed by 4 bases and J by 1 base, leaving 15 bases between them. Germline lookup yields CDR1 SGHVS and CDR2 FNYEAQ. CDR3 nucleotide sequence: TGTGCCAGCAGCTATATGACAGGAAAGGGCACAGATACGCAGTATTTT. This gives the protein CASSYMTGKGTDTQYF.

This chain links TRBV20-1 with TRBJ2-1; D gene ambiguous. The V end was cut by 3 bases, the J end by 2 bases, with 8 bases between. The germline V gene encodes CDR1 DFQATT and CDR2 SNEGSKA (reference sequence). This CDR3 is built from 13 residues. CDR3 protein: CSASWLPYNEQFF. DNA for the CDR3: TGCAGTGCTAGTTGGCTACCCTACAATGAGCAGTTCTTC.

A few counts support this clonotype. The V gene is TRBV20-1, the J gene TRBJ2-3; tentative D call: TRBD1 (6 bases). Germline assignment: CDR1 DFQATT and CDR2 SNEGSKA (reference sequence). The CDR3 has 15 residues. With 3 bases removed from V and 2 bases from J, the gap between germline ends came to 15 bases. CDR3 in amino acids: CSARDSGPSTDTQYF. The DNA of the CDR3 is TGCAGTGCTAGGGACAGCGGTCCCTCCACAGATACGCAGTATTTT.

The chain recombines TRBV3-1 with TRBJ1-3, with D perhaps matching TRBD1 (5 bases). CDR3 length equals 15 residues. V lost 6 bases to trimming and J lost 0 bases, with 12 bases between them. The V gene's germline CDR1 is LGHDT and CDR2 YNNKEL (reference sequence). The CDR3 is CASSSSGFSGNTIYF. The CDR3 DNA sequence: TGTGCCAGCAGTTCTTCAGGGTTCTCTGGAAACACCATATATTTT. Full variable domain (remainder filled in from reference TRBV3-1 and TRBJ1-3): DTAVSQTPKYLVTQMGNDKSIKCEQNLGHDTMYWYKQDSKKFLKIMFSYNNKELIINETVPNRFSPKSPDKAHLNLHINSLELGDSAVYFCASSSSGFSGNTIYFGEGSWLTVV.

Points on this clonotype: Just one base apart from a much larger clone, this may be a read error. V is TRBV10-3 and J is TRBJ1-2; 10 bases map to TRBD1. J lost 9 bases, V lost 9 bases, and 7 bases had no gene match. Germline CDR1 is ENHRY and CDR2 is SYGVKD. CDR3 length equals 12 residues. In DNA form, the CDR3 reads TGTGCCATATCGGACAGGGGGGACAGCTACACCTTC. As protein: CAISDRGDSYTF.

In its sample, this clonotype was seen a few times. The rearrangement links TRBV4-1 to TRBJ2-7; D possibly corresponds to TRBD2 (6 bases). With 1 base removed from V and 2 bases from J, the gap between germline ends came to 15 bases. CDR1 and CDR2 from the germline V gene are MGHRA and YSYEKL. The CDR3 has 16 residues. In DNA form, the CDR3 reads TGCGCCAGCAGCCAAGCGGAGGGAACACCCCCCTACGAGCAGTACTTC. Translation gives CASSQAEGTPPYEQYF.

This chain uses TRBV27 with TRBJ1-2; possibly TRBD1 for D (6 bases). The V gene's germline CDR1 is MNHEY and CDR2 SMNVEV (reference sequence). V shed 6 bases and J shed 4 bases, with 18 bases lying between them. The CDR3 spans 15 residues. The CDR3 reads CASSPRNRVFYGYTF. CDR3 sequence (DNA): TGTGCCAGCAGCCCCAGGAACAGGGTCTTCTATGGCTACACCTTC.

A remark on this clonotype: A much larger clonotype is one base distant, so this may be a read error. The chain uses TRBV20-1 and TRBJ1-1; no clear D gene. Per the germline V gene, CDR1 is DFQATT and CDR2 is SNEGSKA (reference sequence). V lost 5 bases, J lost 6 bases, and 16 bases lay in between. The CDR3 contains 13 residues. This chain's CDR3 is CSAGLPKPAEAFF. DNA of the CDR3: TGCAGTGCTGGATTACCCAAACCCGCTGAAGCTTTCTTT.

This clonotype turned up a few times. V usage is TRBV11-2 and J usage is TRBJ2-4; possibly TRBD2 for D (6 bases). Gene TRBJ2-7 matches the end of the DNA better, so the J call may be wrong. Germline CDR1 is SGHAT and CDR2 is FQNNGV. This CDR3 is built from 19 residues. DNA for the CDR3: TGTGCCAGCAGCTCCCTTGGAGCGCGGGGCTGGGACGCCAAGAACGAGCAGTACTTC. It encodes CASSSLGARGWDAKNEQYF.

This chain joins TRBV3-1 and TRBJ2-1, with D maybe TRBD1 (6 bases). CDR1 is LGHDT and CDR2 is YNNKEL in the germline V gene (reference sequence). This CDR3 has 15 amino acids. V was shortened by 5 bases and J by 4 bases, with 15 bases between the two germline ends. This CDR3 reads CASSGGQILYNEQFF. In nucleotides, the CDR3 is TGTGCCAGCAGCGGAGGACAGATTTTGTACAATGAGCAGTTCTTC.

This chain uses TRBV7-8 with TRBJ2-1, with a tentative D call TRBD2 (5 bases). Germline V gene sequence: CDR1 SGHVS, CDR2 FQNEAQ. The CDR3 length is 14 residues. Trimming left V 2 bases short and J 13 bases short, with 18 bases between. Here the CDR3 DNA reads TGTGCCAGCAGCTTATCCGAATTCGGGGAGACCCAGTTCTTC. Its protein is CASSLSEFGETQFF.

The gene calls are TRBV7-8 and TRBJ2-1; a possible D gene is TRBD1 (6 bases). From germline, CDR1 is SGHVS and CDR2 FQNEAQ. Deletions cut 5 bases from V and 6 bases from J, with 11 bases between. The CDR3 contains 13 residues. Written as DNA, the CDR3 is TGTGCCAGCAGCAAAAGAGGGGGCAATGAGCAGTTCTTC. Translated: CASSKRGGNEQFF.

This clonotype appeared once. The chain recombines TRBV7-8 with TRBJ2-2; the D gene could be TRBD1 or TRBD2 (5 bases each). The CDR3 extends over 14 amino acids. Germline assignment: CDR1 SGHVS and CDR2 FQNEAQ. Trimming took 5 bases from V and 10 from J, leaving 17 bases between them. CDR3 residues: CASSPGPNTPELFF. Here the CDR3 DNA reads TGTGCCAGCAGCCCGGGACCCAATACCCCGGAGCTGTTTTTT. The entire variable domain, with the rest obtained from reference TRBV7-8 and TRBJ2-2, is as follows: GAGVSQSPRYKVAKRGQDVALRCDPISGHVSLFWYQQALGQGPEFLTYFQNEAQLDKSGLPSDRFFAERPEGSVSTLKIQRTQQEDSAVYLCASSPGPNTPELFFGEGSRLTVL.

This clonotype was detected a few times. In nucleotides, the CDR3 is TGTGCCAGCAGCCCTTTGGGCAACCCTTATTATGGCTACACCTTC. Translation gives CASSPLGNPYYGYTF. This sequence joins TRBV6-5 and TRBJ1-2; no firm D call. In germline, CDR1 is MNHEY, CDR2 SVGAGI. The CDR3 extends over 15 amino acids. Trimming removed 6 bases from V and 5 bases from J, with 19 bases in between.

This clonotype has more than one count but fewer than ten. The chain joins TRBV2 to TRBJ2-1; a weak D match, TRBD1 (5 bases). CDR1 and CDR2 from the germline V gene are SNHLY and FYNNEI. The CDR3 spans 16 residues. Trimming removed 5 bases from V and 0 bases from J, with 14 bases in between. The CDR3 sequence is CASSQSTGISYNEQFF. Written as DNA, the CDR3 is TGTGCCAGCAGTCAGAGCACAGGTATCTCCTACAATGAGCAGTTCTTC.

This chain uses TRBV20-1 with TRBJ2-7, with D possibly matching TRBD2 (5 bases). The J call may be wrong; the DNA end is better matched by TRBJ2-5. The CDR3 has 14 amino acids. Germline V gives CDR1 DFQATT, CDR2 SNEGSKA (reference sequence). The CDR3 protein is CSARLRDSRGTQYF. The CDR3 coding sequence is TGCAGTGCTAGACTTCGGGATTCCCGAGGGACCCAGTACTTC.

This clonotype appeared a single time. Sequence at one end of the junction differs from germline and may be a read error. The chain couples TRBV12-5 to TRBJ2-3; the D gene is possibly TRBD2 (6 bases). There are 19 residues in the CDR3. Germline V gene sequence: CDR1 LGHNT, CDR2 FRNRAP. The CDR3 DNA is TGTACTAGTGGTTTGGGCCGTTTCCGGGGGACCCCTAGCACAGATACGCAGTATTTT. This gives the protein CTSGLGRFRGTPSTDTQYF.

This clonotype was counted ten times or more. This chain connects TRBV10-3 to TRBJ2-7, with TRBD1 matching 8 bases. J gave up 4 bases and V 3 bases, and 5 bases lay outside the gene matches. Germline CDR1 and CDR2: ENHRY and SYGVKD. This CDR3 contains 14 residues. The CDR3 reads CAISDTGGTYEQYF. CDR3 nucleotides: TGTGCCATCAGTGATACAGGGGGGACGTACGAGCAGTACTTC.

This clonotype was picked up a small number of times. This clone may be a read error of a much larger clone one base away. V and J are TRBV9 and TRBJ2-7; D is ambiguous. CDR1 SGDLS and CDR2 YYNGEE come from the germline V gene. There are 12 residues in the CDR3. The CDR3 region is CANSPEGYEQYF. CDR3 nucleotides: TGTGCCAACAGCCCTGAAGGCTACGAGCAGTACTTC.

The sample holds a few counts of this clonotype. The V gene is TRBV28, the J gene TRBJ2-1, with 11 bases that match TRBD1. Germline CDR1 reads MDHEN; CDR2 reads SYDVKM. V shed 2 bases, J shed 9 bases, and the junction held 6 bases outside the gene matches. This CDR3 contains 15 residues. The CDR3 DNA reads TGTGCCAGCAGTTTAGGGGGGACAGGGGGTACTGAGCAGTTCTTC. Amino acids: CASSLGGTGGTEQFF.

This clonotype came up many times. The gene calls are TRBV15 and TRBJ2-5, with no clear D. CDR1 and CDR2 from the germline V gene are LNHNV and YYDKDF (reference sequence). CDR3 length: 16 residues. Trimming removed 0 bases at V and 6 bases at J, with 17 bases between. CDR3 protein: CATSREYTGAMKTQYF. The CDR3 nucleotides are TGTGCCACCAGCAGAGAGTATACTGGTGCTATGAAGACCCAGTACTTC.